This is a list of T cell receptor beta chains from one sample in a study of cytomegalovirus exposure and HLA in healthy donors. Profiling relied on immunoSEQ multiplex PCR, and the TCRdb table lists in-frame clones only, not all of them. This table has some 180,000 clones, 75% to 80% appearing once. The specimen sequenced was PBMCs. All receptors derive from a woman aged 25 to 39 in good health and CMV-seropositive. Each CDR3 is given without its conserved first and last residue. The listing skips clone size in some rows; elsewhere it reads once, few, many or a size class.

size | J | V | length | CDR3
few | TRBJ2-7 | TRBV4-2 | 11 | ASSQELGQGPY
few | TRBJ2-7 | TRBV19 | 11 | ASGLAGSGEQY
- | TRBJ1-4 | TRBV6-1 | 12 | ASSTDSINEKLF
- | TRBJ2-7 | TRBV28 | 10 | ASRPGLDAQY
few | TRBJ2-7 | TRBV18 | 13 | ASSHEGGSSYEQY
- | TRBJ1-1 | TRBV27 | 13 | ASKAQGGLGTEAF
- | TRBJ2-5 | TRBV13 | 12 | ASSYGRRGETQY
- | TRBJ1-4 | TRBV11-3 | 13 | ASSLRTVPNEKLF
- | TRBJ2-7 | TRBV27 | 14 | ASSQRGGPSGYEQY
- | TRBJ2-2 | TRBV4-1 | 18 | ASSPIKGTTQKSNTGELF
once | TRBJ2-5 | TRBV11-2 | 12 | ASSLLSLGETQY
- | TRBJ2-7 | TRBV7-9 | 14 | SSSSGHSPSVREQY
once | TRBJ1-1 | TRBV6-5 | 12 | ASSYWGSTSEAF
- | TRBJ2-4 | TRBV20-1 | 8 | SAEQGIQY
- | TRBJ2-3 | TRBV5-5 | 14 | ASSRRMGGRTDTQY
few | TRBJ2-7 | TRBV28 | 13 | ASSRGTSRPYEQY
- | TRBJ2-2 | TRBV7-9 | 13 | SSSLVRGDTGELF
- | TRBJ1-5 | TRBV18 | 14 | ASSPRGPYSNQPQH
- | TRBJ1-2 | TRBV28 | 12 | ASRSTDRVSGYT
- | TRBJ2-7 | TRBV5-6 | 10 | ASSLRVSEQY
- | TRBJ2-3 | TRBV5-6 | 12 | ASSFGRIGDTQY
- | TRBJ2-1 | TRBV7-8 | 13 | ASREGLAAYNEQF